This is a list of T cell receptor beta chains from one sample in a study of Graves' ophthalmopathy and Graves' hyperthyroidism. TCRdb re-analysed the multiplex PCR reads in MiXCR, keeping a single row per CDR3 protein. This table holds around 1.1 million distinct CDR3 sequences, about two fifths found once. Material: peripheral blood or thyroid tissue (not recorded which). The receptors come from an adult man with Graves' hyperthyroidism. Each CDR3 is given with its conserved first and last residue. Fields, in order: CDR3 protein, CDR3 DNA, D gene, J gene, V gene, clone size. D genes are given only for firm matches. Part of the rows lack a size; the others show once, few, many or a class for expanded clones.

cdr3_aa: CASSQPKSDRANTEAFF; cdr3_nt: TGTGCCAGCAGTCAACCCAAATCGGACAGGGCGAACACTGAAGCTTTCTTT; d_call: TRBD1; j_call: TRBJ1-1; v_call: TRBV10-3; clone_size: few
cdr3_aa: CSVGGAQETQYF; cdr3_nt: TGCAGCGTGGGAGGGGCCCAAGAGACCCAGTACTTC; d_call: TRBD2; j_call: TRBJ2-5; v_call: TRBV29-1; clone_size: many
cdr3_aa: CATSSDRNDGYTF; cdr3_nt: TGTGCCACCAGCAGTGACAGGAACGATGGCTACACCTTC; d_call: .; j_call: TRBJ1-2; v_call: TRBV7-9; clone_size: .
cdr3_aa: CASSRGQAGISPLHF; cdr3_nt: TGTGCCAGCAGCCGGGGACAGGCGGGGATTTCACCCCTCCACTTT; d_call: TRBD1; j_call: TRBJ1-6; v_call: TRBV2; clone_size: many
cdr3_aa: CASSLDQGDGTPLHF; cdr3_nt: TGTGCCAGCAGCTTGGATCAGGGGGATGGGACACCCCTCCACTTT; d_call: TRBD1; j_call: TRBJ1-6; v_call: TRBV5-6; clone_size: .
cdr3_aa: CASSQDRLAGYTGELFF; cdr3_nt: TGTGCCAGCAGCCAGGACAGACTTGCTGGCTACACCGGGGAGCTGTTTTTT; d_call: .; j_call: TRBJ2-2; v_call: TRBV7-6; clone_size: .
cdr3_aa: CASTRTSSYEQYF; cdr3_nt: TGTGCCAGCACTAGGACAAGCTCCTACGAGCAGTACTTC; d_call: .; j_call: TRBJ2-7; v_call: TRBV6-5; clone_size: few
cdr3_aa: CIVSGTGDGYTF; cdr3_nt: TGCATCGTTTCCGGGACAGGGGACGGCTACACCTTC; d_call: TRBD1; j_call: TRBJ1-2; v_call: TRBV29-1; clone_size: .
cdr3_aa: CASSMLESGYEQYF; cdr3_nt: TGTGCCAGCAGCATGTTAGAGAGCGGCTACGAGCAGTACTTC; d_call: .; j_call: TRBJ2-7; v_call: TRBV5-6; clone_size: .
cdr3_aa: CASSLADRGNGYTF; cdr3_nt: TGTGCCAGCAGCTTGGCCGACAGGGGGAATGGCTACACCTTC; d_call: TRBD1; j_call: TRBJ1-2; v_call: TRBV5-8; clone_size: many
cdr3_aa: CASGLSGYTF; cdr3_nt: TGTGCCTCGGGGCTCTCTGGCTACACCTTC; d_call: .; j_call: TRBJ1-2; v_call: TRBV30; clone_size: .
cdr3_aa: CASSLFRGEQYF; cdr3_nt: TGTGCCAGCAGTTTGTTCCGGGGGGAGCAGTACTTC; d_call: .; j_call: TRBJ2-7; v_call: TRBV9; clone_size: .
cdr3_aa: CSAEGRASRGYGYTF; cdr3_nt: TGCAGTGCCGAAGGCAGGGCCTCCCGGGGCTATGGCTACACCTTC; d_call: .; j_call: TRBJ1-2; v_call: TRBV20-1; clone_size: .
cdr3_aa: CASSDVGAAQPQHF; cdr3_nt: TGTGCCAGTTCAGATGTGGGGGCGGCTCAGCCCCAGCATTTT; d_call: .; j_call: TRBJ1-5; v_call: TRBV12-3/TRBV12-4; clone_size: many
cdr3_aa: CATSDGWGESYGYTF; cdr3_nt: TGTGCCACCAGTGATGGATGGGGAGAGTCGTATGGCTACACCTTC; d_call: .; j_call: TRBJ1-2; v_call: TRBV24-1; clone_size: many
cdr3_aa: CAIGGPTYEQYF; cdr3_nt: TGTGCCATCGGGGGGCCTACCTACGAGCAGTACTTC; d_call: .; j_call: TRBJ2-7; v_call: TRBV10-3; clone_size: .